The clone carrying this T cell receptor beta chain came up many times. The antigen is not known. The authors ran a second PCR of 7 to 11 cycles using a sample-barcoded 5' primer and a J-beta primer mix. Each cDNA was tagged by a template-switch adaptor containing 12 random nucleotides. MiXCR, applied by TCRdb to the 5' RACE reads, yields one record per CDR3 protein. The sample contains some 1.5 million distinct CDR3 sequences, 28% of which appear only once. These data come from a study of blood T cells in healthy people across ages. Points from the study as a whole: Among long-lived donors, naive CD4+ cells were more numerous and diversity higher than in aged donors.

CDR1 and CDR2 from the germline V gene are MNHEY and SVGAGI. The trim removed 6 bases at V and 8 bases at J, leaving 11 bases unmatched. CDR3 size: 16 residues. The receptor comes from a woman younger than 45 in good health. The chain carries TRBV6-5 and TRBJ2-1, with 12 positions matching TRBD1. The sequencing input was blood. The CDR3 region is CASRGIGTGGRDEQFF. CDR3 bases: TGTGCCAGCAGAGGGATCGGGACAGGGGGCCGGGATGAGCAGTTCTTC.